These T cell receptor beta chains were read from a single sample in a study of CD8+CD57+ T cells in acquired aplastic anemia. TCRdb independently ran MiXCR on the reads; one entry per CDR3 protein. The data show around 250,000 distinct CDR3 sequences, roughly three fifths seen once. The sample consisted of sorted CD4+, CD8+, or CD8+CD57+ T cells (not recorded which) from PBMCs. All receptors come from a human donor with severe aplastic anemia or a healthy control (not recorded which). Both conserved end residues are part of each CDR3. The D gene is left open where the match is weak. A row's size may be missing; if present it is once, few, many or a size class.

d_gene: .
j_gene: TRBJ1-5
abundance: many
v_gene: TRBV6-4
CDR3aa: CASSPGALGNQPQHF
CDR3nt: TGTGCCAGCAGTCCAGGTGCTCTGGGAAATCAGCCCCAGCATTTT

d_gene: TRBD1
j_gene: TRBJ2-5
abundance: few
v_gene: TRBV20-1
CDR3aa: CSARGQGVGETQYF
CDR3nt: TGCAGTGCTAGAGGGCAGGGGGTAGGCGAGACCCAGTACTTC

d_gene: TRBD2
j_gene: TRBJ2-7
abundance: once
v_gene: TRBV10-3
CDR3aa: CAITRQGLAGGEQYF
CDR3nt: TGTGCCATCACTCGACAGGGACTAGCGGGAGGCGAGCAGTACTTC

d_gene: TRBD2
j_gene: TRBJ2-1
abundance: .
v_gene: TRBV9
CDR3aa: CASSSELATGGNEQFF
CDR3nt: TGTGCCAGCAGCTCCGAGCTAGCGACGGGGGGGAATGAGCAGTTCTTC

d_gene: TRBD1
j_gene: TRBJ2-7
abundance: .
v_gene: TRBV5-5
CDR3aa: CASRRGQPSPSEQYF
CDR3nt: TGTGCCAGCAGAAGGGGACAGCCTTCCCCCTCCGAGCAGTACTTC

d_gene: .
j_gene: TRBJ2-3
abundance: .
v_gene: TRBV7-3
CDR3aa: CASSSLGGSTDTQYF
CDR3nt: TGTGCCAGCAGCTCACTCGGGGGCTCCACAGATACGCAGTATTTT

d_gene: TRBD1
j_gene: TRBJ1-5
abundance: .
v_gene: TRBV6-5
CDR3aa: CASSYLPGQGANQPQHF
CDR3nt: TGTGCCAGCAGTTACTTGCCGGGACAGGGCGCCAATCAGCCCCAGCATTTT

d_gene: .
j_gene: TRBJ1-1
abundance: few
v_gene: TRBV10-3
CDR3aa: CATAGTMNTEAFF
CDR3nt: TGTGCCACCGCCGGGACCATGAACACTGAAGCTTTCTTT

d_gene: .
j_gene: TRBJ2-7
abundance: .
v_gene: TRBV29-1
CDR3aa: CSVGYSPYEQYF
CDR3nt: TGCAGCGTTGGATACAGCCCCTACGAGCAGTACTTC

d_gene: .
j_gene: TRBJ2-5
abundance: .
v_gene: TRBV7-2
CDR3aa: CASSRGLRETQYF
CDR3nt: TGTGCCAGCAGCAGAGGACTACGGGAGACCCAGTACTTC

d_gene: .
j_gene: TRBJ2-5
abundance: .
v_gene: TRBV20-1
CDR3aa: CSARRQSETQYF
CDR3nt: TGCAGTGCTAGAAGACAGTCGGAGACCCAGTACTTC

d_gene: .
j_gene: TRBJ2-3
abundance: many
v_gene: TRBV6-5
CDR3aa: CASSYSTLGGRTDTQYF
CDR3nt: TGTGCCAGCAGTTACTCGACCCTAGGGGGGCGCACAGATACGCAGTATTTT

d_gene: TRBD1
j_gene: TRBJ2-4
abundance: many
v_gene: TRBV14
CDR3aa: CASSRTGVSKNIQYF
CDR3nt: TGTGCCAGCAGCCGGACAGGGGTGAGCAAAAACATTCAGTACTTC

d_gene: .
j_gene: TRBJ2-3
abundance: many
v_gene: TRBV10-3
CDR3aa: CAISERTSSTDTQYF
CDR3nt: TGTGCCATCAGTGAAAGGACATCTTCCACAGATACGCAGTATTTT

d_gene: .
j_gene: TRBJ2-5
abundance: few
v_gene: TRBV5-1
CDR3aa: CASTQTQYF
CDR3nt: TGCGCCAGCACCCAGACCCAGTACTTC

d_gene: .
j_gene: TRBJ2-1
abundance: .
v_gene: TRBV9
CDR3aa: CASSVARDNEQFF
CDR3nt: TGTGCCAGCAGCGTAGCCAGGGACAATGAGCAGTTCTTC

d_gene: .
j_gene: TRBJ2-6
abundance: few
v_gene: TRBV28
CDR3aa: CASSNDRSGANVLTF
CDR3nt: TGTGCCAGCAGCAATGACAGGTCCGGGGCCAACGTCCTGACTTTC

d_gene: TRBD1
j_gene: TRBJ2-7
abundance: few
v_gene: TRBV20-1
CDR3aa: CSANDRGLTYEQYF
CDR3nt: TGCAGTGCTAATGACAGGGGGCTAACCTACGAGCAGTACTTC

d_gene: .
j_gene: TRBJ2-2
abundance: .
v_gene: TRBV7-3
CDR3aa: CASSSPGRNTGELFF
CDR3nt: TGTGCCAGCAGCTCGCCGGGGCGGAACACCGGGGAGCTGTTTTTT

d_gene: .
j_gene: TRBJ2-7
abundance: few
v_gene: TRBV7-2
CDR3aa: CASSQTAGAYEQYF
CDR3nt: TGTGCCAGCAGCCAGACGGCAGGGGCCTACGAGCAGTACTTC

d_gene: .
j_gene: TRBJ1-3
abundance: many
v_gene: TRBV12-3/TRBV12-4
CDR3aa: CASSDPGNTIYF
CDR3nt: TGTGCCAGCAGCGATCCTGGAAACACCATATATTTT

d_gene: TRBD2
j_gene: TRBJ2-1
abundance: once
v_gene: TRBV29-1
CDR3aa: CSVDGLAAHEQFF
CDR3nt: TGCAGCGTTGATGGACTAGCGGCGCATGAGCAGTTCTTC

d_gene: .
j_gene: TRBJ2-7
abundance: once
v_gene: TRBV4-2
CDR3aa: CASSQASDGSYEQYF
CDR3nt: TGTGCCAGCAGCCAAGCTTCGGACGGCAGCTACGAGCAGTACTTC

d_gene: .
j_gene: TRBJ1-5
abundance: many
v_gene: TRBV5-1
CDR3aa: CASSPQGSNQPQHF
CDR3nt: TGCGCCAGCAGCCCCCAGGGGAGCAATCAGCCCCAGCATTTT

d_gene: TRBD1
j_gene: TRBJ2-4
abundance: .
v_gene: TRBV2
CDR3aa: CASSPGQGWAIQYF
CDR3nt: TGTGCCAGCAGTCCGGGACAGGGTTGGGCCATTCAGTACTTC

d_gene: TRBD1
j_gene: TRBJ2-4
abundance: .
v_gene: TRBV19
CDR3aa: CASSMARGQGNQNIQYF
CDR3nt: TGTGCCAGTAGTATGGCCCGGGGACAGGGTAACCAAAACATTCAGTACTTC

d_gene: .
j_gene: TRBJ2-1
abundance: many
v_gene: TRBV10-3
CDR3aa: CASHGGQSSYNEQFF
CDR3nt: TGTGCCTCACACGGAGGGCAGAGCTCCTACAATGAGCAGTTCTTC

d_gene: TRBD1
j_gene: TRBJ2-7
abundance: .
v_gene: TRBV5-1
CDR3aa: CASSLTGVGELYF
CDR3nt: TGCGCCAGCAGCCTTACAGGGGTCGGGGAGCTGTACTTC

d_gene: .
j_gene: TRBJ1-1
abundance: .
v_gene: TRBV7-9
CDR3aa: CTSSLGAGGAFF
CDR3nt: TGTACCAGCAGCTTAGGGGCTGGAGGAGCTTTCTTT

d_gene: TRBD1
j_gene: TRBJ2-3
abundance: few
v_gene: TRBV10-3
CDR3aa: CATSWTGSADTQYF
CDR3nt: TGTGCCACCTCATGGACAGGGTCGGCAGATACGCAGTATTTT

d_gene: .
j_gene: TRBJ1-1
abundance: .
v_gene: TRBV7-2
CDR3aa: CASSLVWGLSTEAFF
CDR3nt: TGTGCCAGCAGCTTAGTATGGGGGCTGTCCACTGAAGCTTTCTTT

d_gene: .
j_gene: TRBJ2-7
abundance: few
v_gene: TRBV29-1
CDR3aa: CSVGILGRQYF
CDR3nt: TGCAGCGTCGGTATACTAGGCCGACAGTACTTC

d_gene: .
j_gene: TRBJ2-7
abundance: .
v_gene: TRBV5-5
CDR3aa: CASSILYEQYF
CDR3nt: TGTGCCAGCAGCATCCTCTACGAGCAGTACTTC

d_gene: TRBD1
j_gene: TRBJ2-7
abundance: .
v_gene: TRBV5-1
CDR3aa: CASSTSTGGSYEQYF
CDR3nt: TGCGCCAGCAGCACATCGACAGGGGGCTCCTACGAGCAGTACTTC

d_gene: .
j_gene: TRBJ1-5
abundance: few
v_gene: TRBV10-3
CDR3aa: CATQGETGQPQHF
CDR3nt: TGTGCCACACAGGGTGAAACAGGGCAGCCCCAGCATTTT

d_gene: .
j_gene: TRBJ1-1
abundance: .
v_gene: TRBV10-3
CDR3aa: CAISTRPTGHRNTEAFF
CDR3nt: TGTGCCATCAGTACCCGCCCTACTGGACACAGGAACACTGAAGCTTTCTTT

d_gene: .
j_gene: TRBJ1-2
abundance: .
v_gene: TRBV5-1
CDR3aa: CASSPVEGNYGYTF
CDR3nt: TGCGCCAGCAGCCCAGTTGAGGGCAACTATGGCTACACCTTC

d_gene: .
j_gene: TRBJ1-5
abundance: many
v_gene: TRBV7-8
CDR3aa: CASSPNGADAIYSNQPQHF
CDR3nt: TGTGCCAGCAGCCCCAACGGAGCGGACGCAATTTATAGCAATCAGCCCCAGCATTTT

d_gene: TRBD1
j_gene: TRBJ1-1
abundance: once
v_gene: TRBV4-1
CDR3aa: CASSQATGGTEAFF
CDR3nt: TGCGCCAGCAGCCAAGCAACAGGGGGCACTGAAGCTTTCTTT

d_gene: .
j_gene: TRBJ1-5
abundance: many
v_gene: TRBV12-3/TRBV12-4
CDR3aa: CASSLRGQPQHF
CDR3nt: TGTGCCAGCAGTTTAAGGGGTCAGCCCCAGCATTTT

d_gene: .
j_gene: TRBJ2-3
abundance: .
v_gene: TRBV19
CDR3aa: CASRLSGDTQYF
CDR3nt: TGTGCCAGTAGACTATCGGGAGATACGCAGTATTTT

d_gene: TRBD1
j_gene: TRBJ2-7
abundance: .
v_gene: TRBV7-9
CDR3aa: CASSRQGPMSYEQYF
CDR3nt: TGTGCCAGCAGTCGACAGGGGCCCATGTCCTACGAGCAGTACTTC

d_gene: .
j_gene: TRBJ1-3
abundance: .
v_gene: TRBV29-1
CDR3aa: CSVAEGSGNTIYF
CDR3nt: TGCAGCGTTGCCGAAGGATCTGGAAACACCATATATTTT

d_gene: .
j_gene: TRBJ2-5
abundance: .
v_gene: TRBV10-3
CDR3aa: CAISEVSAEETQYF
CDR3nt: TGTGCCATCAGTGAGGTGTCTGCCGAAGAGACCCAGTACTTC

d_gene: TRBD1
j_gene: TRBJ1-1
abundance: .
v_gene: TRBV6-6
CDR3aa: CASNRDRAKNTEAFF
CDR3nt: TGTGCCAGCAACAGGGACAGGGCGAAGAACACTGAAGCTTTCTTT

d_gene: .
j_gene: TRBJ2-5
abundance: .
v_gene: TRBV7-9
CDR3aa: CASSSSRNQETQYF
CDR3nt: TGTGCCAGCAGCTCCTCAAGGAACCAAGAGACCCAGTACTTC

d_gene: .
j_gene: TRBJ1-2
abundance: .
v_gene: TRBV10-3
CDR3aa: CAITDNSGGYTF
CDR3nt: TGTGCCATCACAGACAACTCGGGTGGCTACACCTTC

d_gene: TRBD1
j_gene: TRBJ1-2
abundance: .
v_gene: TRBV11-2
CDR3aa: CASSLEGGQGNYGYTF
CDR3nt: TGTGCCAGCAGCTTAGAGGGGGGACAGGGAAACTATGGCTACACCTTC

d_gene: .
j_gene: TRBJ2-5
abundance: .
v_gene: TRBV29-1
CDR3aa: CSVEDVQAQYF
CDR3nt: TGCAGCGTTGAAGACGTCCAGGCCCAGTACTTC

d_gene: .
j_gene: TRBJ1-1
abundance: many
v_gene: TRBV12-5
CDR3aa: CASASRETEAFF
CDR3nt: TGTGCTAGTGCCTCGAGGGAGACTGAAGCTTTCTTT

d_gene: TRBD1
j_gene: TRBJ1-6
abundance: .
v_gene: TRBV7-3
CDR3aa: CASSLRQGANSPLHF
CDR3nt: TGTGCCAGCAGCCTTCGACAGGGGGCCAATTCACCCCTCCACTTT

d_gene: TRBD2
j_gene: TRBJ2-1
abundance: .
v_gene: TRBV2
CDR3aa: CASRRTSGNEQFF
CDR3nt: TGTGCCAGCAGACGGACTAGCGGCAATGAGCAGTTCTTC

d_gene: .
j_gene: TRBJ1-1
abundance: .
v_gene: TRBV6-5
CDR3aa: CASKQGLVTEAFF
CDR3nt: TGTGCCAGCAAACAAGGGTTGGTCACTGAAGCTTTCTTT

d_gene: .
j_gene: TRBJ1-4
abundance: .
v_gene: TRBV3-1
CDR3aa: CASSQAGGKLFF
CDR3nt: TGTGCCAGCAGCCAGGCCGGAGGAAAACTGTTTTTT

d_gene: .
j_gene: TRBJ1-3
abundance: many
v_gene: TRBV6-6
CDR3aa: CAACLENTGIYSGNTIYF
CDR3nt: TGTGCCGCTTGCCTGGAGAATACAGGGATTTACTCTGGAAACACCATATATTTT

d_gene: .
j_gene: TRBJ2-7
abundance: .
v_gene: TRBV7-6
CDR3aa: CASSRGQIRDEQYF
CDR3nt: TGTGCCAGCAGCCGTGGACAGATACGGGACGAGCAGTACTTC

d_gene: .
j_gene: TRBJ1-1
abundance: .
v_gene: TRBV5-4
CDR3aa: CASSPETALGAFF
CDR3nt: TGTGCCAGCAGCCCGGAGACAGCCTTGGGGGCTTTCTTT

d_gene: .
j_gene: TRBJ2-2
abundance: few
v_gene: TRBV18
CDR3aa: CASSRETGNAGELFF
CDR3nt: TGTGCCAGCTCACGAGAAACAGGGAATGCCGGGGAGCTGTTTTTT

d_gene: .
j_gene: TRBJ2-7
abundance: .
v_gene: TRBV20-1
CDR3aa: CSALSIAAPDEQYF
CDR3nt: TGCAGTGCCCTATCCATAGCGGCACCCGACGAGCAGTACTTC